The following is a T cell receptor beta chain sequence with its context. Antigen specificity is unknown. The CDR3 is made up of 15 amino acids. Germline V gene sequence: CDR1 SEHNR, CDR2 FQNEAQ (reference sequence). Trimming stripped 4 bases from V and 2 bases from J, with 11 bases between. The data stem from a study of T cell responses to AZD1222 COVID-19 vaccine. Whole-study findings and limits: Recipients of two AZD1222 doses showed rising Spike-specific TCR breadth and depth. Only after the peak T cell response were repertoires sampled. Most donors were white British and more were female, and clonal diversity was possibly underestimated.

The method was immunoSEQ multiplex PCR; TCRdb's version includes in-frame clones alone and lacks a portion of them. Found here are some 180,000 clones, approximately 89% of them singletons; the top ten hold around 1.6%. This material consisted of peripheral blood, taken 28 days after the second AZD1222 dose. The TCR was taken from an adult who received the AZD1222 COVID-19 vaccine. V gene TRBV7-9 combines with J gene TRBJ1-4; a possible D gene is TRBD1 (5 bases). CDR3 sequence: CASSSPGPTNEKLFF. In DNA form, the CDR3 reads TGTGCCAGCAGCTCGCCGGGGCCCACTAATGAAAAACTGTTTTTT.